This T cell receptor beta chain was found in a study of response to subunit inactivated influenza vaccine. This clonotype was detected a few times. TCRdb reprocessed the RT-PCR reads with MiXCR, giving one entry per CDR3 protein. Among over 800,000 distinct CDR3 sequences listed, around 20% were seen once. The CDR3 extends over 14 amino acids. Trimming took off 5 bases at V and 3 bases at J, with 17 bases between the two ends. The germline gives CDR1 DFQATT, CDR2 SNEGSKA (reference sequence). The TCR sequence derives from a man aged 50 to 60 who received an inactivated influenza vaccine. This rearrangement joins TRBV20-1 to TRBJ2-7; a possible D gene is TRBD1 (6 bases). The source was PBMCs from blood, collected roughly 5 days after vaccination. DNA of the CDR3: TGCAGTGCTCCCCAGCTACAGGGAATCTACGAGCAGTACTTC. Its translation is CSAPQLQGIYEQYF.